This TCR beta chain originates from a study of T cells in tumors after PD-1 blockade. Study in general: Either cemiplimab 350 mg every 2 weeks or pembrolizumab 200 mg every 3 weeks was given. Daily vismodegib 150 mg continued in a subset of anti-PD-1-treated patients. Peripheral blood samples averaged around 33,000 unique clonotypes and 113,528 templates. Study outcomes and limitations: Peripheral recruitment is suggested, as some novel exhausted tumor clones were in pre-treatment blood.

V lost 2 bases and J lost 3, with 1 base in between. The CDR3 consists of 11 residues. The germline V gene encodes CDR1 MGHDK and CDR2 SYGVNS. Sequencing used immunoSEQ multiplex PCR; TCRdb keeps in-frame clones, though not all of them. The table records roughly 50,000 clones, 81% of them present only once. A note on this clone: The antigen remains undetermined.

This receptor was identified in a human donor with basal cell carcinoma. The sample was PBMCs, taken before anti-PD-1 treatment. The chain couples TRBV25-1 to TRBJ1-2; the D is unclear. DNA for the CDR3: TGTGCCAGCAGTGAAGACTATGGCTACACCTTC. This gives the protein CASSEDYGYTF.